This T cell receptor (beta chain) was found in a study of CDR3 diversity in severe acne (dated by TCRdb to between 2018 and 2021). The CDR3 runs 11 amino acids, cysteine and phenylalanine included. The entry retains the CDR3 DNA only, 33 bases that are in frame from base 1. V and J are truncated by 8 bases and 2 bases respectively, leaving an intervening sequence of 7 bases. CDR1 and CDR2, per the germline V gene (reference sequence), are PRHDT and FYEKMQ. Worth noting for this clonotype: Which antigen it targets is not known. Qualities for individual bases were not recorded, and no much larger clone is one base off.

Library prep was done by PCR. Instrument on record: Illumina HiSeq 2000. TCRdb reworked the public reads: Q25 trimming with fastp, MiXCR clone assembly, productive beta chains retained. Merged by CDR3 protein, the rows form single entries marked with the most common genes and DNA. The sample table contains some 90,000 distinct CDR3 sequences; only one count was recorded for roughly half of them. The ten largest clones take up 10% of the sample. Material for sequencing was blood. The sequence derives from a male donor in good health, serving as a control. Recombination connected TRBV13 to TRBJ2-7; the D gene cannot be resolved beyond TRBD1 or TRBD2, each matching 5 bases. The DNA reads TGTGCCAGCGGGACGGCCTACGAGCAGTACTTC. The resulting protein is CASGTAYEQYF.